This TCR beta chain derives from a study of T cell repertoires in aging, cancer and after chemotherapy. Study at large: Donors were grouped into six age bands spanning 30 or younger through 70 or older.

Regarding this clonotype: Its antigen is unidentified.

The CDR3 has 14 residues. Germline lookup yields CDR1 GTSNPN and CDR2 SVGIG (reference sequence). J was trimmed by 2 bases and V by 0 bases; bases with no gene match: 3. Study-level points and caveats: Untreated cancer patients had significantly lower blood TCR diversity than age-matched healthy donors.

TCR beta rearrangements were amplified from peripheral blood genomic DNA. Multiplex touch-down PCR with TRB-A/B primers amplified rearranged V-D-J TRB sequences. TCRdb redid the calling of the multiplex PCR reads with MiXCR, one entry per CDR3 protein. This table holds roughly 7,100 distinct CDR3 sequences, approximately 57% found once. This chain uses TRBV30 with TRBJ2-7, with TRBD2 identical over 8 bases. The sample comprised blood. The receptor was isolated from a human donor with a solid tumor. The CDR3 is CAWSVLAETYEQYF. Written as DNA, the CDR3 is TGTGCCTGGAGTGTACTAGCGGAAACCTACGAGCAGTACTTC.